This T cell receptor (beta chain) was sequenced for a study of blood T cell repertoires in COVID-19 (TCRdb year 2020). In the study overall: Collaborator samples came from the United States, Italy and Spain and covered acute and convalescent phases of COVID-19. The prospective study material was composed of cDNA or gDNA derived from T cells, B-cell-depleted T cells, or PBMCs. Deeply sampled blood TCRbeta repertoires from subjects exposed to, actively infected with, or recovered from COVID-19 were included in the dataset. The repertoires were released in a freely available public database intended as a resource for research on the immune response to SARS-CoV-2. Samples were obtained from the ongoing ImmuneRACE study (first 160 participants) and from about 1,300 subjects provided by 6 global collaborators. Sample metadata almost always included a de-identified subject ID, COVID-19 status, age in years and sex. Where available, HLA class I and class II types were obtained from metadata supplied by the sample provider rather than from assay-based typing. Findings and caveats that apply to the study as a whole: The amount of clinical and demographic metadata varied by source and participant and was provided uncurated.

Whole blood was collected in K2EDTA tubes by collaborating institutions according to the institutions' own protocols. For TCRbeta analysis, collaborator samples were shipped as frozen whole blood, as isolated PBMCs, or as DNA extracted from either sample type. V loses 3 bases, J loses 2 bases, and the germline ends lie 7 bases apart. For CDR1 and CDR2, the germline V gene lists KGHSH and LQKENI. The CDR3 runs 14 residues from the cysteine to the phenylalanine. Only CDR3 DNA is held: 42 bases, read in frame from base 1. TCRbeta CDR3 regions were amplified from genomic DNA using the immunoSEQ Assay, a bias-controlled multiplex PCR. As for how the authors treated the data: The number of nucleated cells in each sample was estimated by amplification of reference gene primers within the assay. To quantify the absolute abundance of each unique TCRbeta CDR3 rearrangement, sequence reads were collapsed and filtered. For each sample, productive Simpson clonality was calculated as the square root of Simpson's diversity index over productive rearrangements. TCRdb took over this immuneACCESS table, retaining in-frame rearrangements with V and J assigned. Such tables are incomplete; in checked studies, under half of the missing clones stem from an unresolved V gene, and the remainder is unexplained. The V and J calls and clone size are taken from that table; D and trimming were inferred from the DNA. For this sample the table gives roughly 160,000 clones, of which approximately 83% were detected only once. The top ten clonotypes cover roughly 8% of the sample.

Regarding this clone: Its recognized antigen is unknown. Nothing much larger sits one base from this clone, and base qualities are not available.

The sequence was collected from a man between 60 and 70 years old with acute or convalescent COVID-19. The chain couples TRBV18 to TRBJ1-4, with the identity of the D gene unclear. Material: peripheral blood. The DNA sequence is TGTGCCAGCTCACCCTCTACGACTAATGAAAAACTGTTTTTT. The translation is CASSPSTTNEKLFF. The reference TRBV18 and TRBJ1-4 proteins fill in what lies around the CDR3, so the full variable domain reads NAGVMQNPRHLVRRRGQEARLRCSPMKGHSHVYWYRQLPEEGLKFMVYLQKENIIDESGMPKERFSAEFPKEGPSILRIQQVVRGDSAAYFCASSPSTTNEKLFFGSGTQLSVL.